A single sample gave rise to the 25 T cell receptor beta chains below, sequenced in a study of shared clonotypes between healthy human individuals. Sequenced by immunoSEQ multiplex PCR; TCRdb stores in-frame clones only, minus some. This sample yields millions of clones, of which 85% to 95% are seen a single time; approximately 0.4% belongs to the top ten. Sequencing used naive CD4+ T cells from PBMCs. Subset described: CD45RA+ positively selected. All receptors come from a man younger than 30 in good health. Some clones in this sample may be carry-over from other donors' samples.

The chain joins TRBV6-1 to TRBJ2-7, with D possibly matching TRBD2 (6 bases). V dropped 3 bases and J dropped 6 bases, with 15 bases sitting between them. The CDR3 spans 14 residues. Germline CDR1 and CDR2: MNHNS and SASEGT. Here the CDR3 reads CASSDRGARGEQYF. The CDR3 nucleotides read TGTGCCAGCAGTGACCGCGGGGCACGGGGCGAGCAGTACTTC.

The gene calls are TRBV10-3 and TRBJ1-2; D is possibly TRBD1 (6 bases). Looked up from germline, CDR1 is ENHRY and CDR2 is SYGVKD. The CDR3 extends over 13 amino acids. V was trimmed by 6 bases and J by 5 bases, leaving 13 bases between them. This CDR3 is CAIRGATGYGYTF. CDR3 DNA: TGTGCCATCAGGGGAGCAACAGGGTATGGCTACACCTTC.

This clone was seen more than once but under ten times. V gene TRBV30 combines with J gene TRBJ1-5, with D perhaps matching TRBD1 (5 bases). The V end was cut by 4 bases, the J end by 4 bases, with 11 bases between. CDR3 length: 13 residues. Germline values: CDR1 GTSNPN, CDR2 SVGIG (reference sequence). This CDR3 reads CAWNRQTNQPQHF. CDR3 sequence (DNA): TGTGCCTGGAACAGACAGACGAATCAGCCCCAGCATTTT.

This chain links TRBV11-3 with TRBJ2-1; possible D gene TRBD2, 6 bases. The CDR3 contains 12 residues. Deletions cut 0 bases from V and 10 bases from J, with 7 bases between. Germline values: CDR1 SGHNT, CDR2 YENEEA. In DNA form, the CDR3 reads TGTGCCAGCAGCTTAGATCGGGGGGAGCAGTTCTTC. Translation: CASSLDRGEQFF.

This chain connects TRBV4-1 to TRBJ2-1; unclear D gene. V lost 0 bases to trimming and J lost 4 bases, with 19 bases between them. Germline-derived CDR1 and CDR2 are MGHRA and YSYEKL. This CDR3 comprises 18 residues. The DNA for the CDR3 is TGCGCCAGCAGCCAAGATTCCCAAAAATGGCGGAAGTACAATGAGCAGTTCTTC. Its translation is CASSQDSQKWRKYNEQFF.

The J gene is TRBJ2-2, the V gene TRBV4-2; a weak D match, TRBD1 (6 bases). The CDR3 runs 17 residues. V gave up 2 bases and J gave up 6 bases, with 19 bases separating them. Germline V gene data show CDR1 as LGHNA and CDR2 as YNFKEQ. For the CDR3, the DNA is TGTGCCAGCAGCCAACCAACCGGGACAATGGACGCCGGGGAGCTGTTTTTT. Translation gives CASSQPTGTMDAGELFF.

The chain uses TRBV2 and TRBJ2-7; D remains unclear. Between the trimmed V and J ends, which lost 3 bases and 3 bases, there was a span of 12 bases. Germline V gene data show CDR1 as SNHLY and CDR2 as FYNNEI. CDR3 length: 14 residues. CDR3 in amino acids: CASSDKDTYYEQYF. The CDR3 coding sequence is TGTGCCAGCAGTGACAAGGATACATACTACGAGCAGTACTTC.

V gene TRBV27 combines with J gene TRBJ2-5, with D possibly TRBD1 on 5 matching bases. TRBJ2-7 explains the end of the DNA better; the J call may be wrong. The CDR3 runs to 13 residues. Germline loops: CDR1 MNHEY, CDR2 SMNVEV (reference sequence). CDR3 sequence (DNA): TGTGCCAGCAGTTTACTGGCTAGGGGCGAGCAGTACTTC. Protein: CASSLLARGEQYF.

This rearrangement joins TRBV11-2 to TRBJ2-7, with D possibly matching TRBD1 (5 bases). The CDR3 totals 15 residues. Trimming left V 1 base short and J 5 bases short, with 15 bases between. CDR1 SGHAT and CDR2 FQNNGV come from the germline V gene. CDR3 amino acids: CASSLGAGQRNEQYF. Here the CDR3 DNA reads TGTGCCAGCAGCTTAGGGGCAGGGCAGAGAAACGAGCAGTACTTC.

The chain joins TRBV28 to TRBJ1-2, with 8 bases lining up with TRBD1. This CDR3 is built from 15 residues. Per germline, CDR1 MDHEN and CDR2 SYDVKM. V lost 2 bases, J lost 8 bases, and 10 bases stayed unmatched. Here the CDR3 reads CASSLSGQGAWGYTF. DNA of the CDR3: TGTGCCAGCAGTTTAAGTGGGCAGGGGGCTTGGGGCTACACCTTC.

This clone turned up a few times. The chain employs TRBV5-1 and TRBJ1-1; D gene unclear. The CDR3 loop spans 12 amino acids. The germline gives CDR1 SGHRS, CDR2 YFSETQ. With 5 bases removed from V and 2 bases from J, the gap between germline ends came to 7 bases. DNA for the CDR3: TGCGCCAGCAGGTACAGTAACACTGAAGCTTTCTTT. It is translated as CASRYSNTEAFF.

The V gene is TRBV28, the J gene TRBJ2-6, with D unclear. V shed 8 bases and J shed 4 bases, with 18 bases lying between them. The CDR3 spans 16 residues. Germline loops: CDR1 MDHEN, CDR2 SYDVKM. CDR3 region: CASYSYGGEGANVLTF. The CDR3 DNA follows: TGTGCCAGCTACTCATACGGCGGTGAGGGGGCCAACGTCCTGACTTTC.

The rearrangement uses TRBV30 and TRBJ2-7, with 10 bases lining up with TRBD2. The ends lost 2 bases at V and 4 bases at J; junction bases unmatched: 5. Germline-derived CDR1 and CDR2 are GTSNPN and SVGIG (reference sequence). The CDR3 spans 14 residues. In nucleotides, the CDR3 is TGTGCCTGGAGTCCACTAGCGGGATGGTACGAGCAGTACTTC. Translating it yields CAWSPLAGWYEQYF.

The rearrangement links TRBV27 to TRBJ1-1; D ambiguous. The CDR3 is made up of 16 amino acids. The germline V and J ends were trimmed by 4 bases and 2 bases, with 17 bases remaining between them. In germline, CDR1 is MNHEY, CDR2 SMNVEV (reference sequence). CDR3 loop: CASSSPHRSANTEAFF. Written as DNA, the CDR3 is TGTGCCAGCAGTTCCCCCCACAGATCAGCCAACACTGAAGCTTTCTTT.

The rearrangement uses TRBV10-3 and TRBJ2-1; D is possibly TRBD2 (7 bases). Trimming cost V 7 bases and J 7 bases, with 14 bases left between them. This CDR3 has 13 residues. Germline V CDR1 and CDR2: ENHRY, SYGVKD. CDR3 sequence (DNA): TGTGCCATCAATAACCGGGGGGCTAATGAGCAGTTCTTC. Its protein product is CAINNRGANEQFF.

This clone was seen a single time. The rearrangement joins TRBV6-1 to TRBJ2-7; D is tentatively TRBD1 or TRBD2 (6 bases each). The CDR3 sequence is 12 residues long. Trimming stripped 7 bases from V and 12 bases from J, with 19 bases between. Germline lookup yields CDR1 MNHNS and CDR2 SASEGT. The DNA of the CDR3 is TGTGCCAGCACCTTACCCCAGGGGAGGCCGTACTTC. As protein: CASTLPQGRPYF.

This chain connects TRBV6-1 to TRBJ2-4; 9 positions match TRBD2. Germline V CDR1 and CDR2: MNHNS, SASEGT. There are 17 residues in the CDR3. V lost 2 bases to trimming and J lost 7 bases; unmatched junction nucleotides: 12. The CDR3 DNA follows: TGTGCCAGCAGTGAACGAGTAGCGGGAGACCTGGGTAACATTCAGTACTTC. Translating it yields CASSERVAGDLGNIQYF.

The chain employs TRBV28 and TRBJ1-1, with a weak D call TRBD1 (5 bases). The CDR3 covers 15 residues. The V gene's germline CDR1 is MDHEN and CDR2 SYDVKM. Trimming shortened V by 2 bases and J by 2 bases, and 12 bases separated the two germline ends. CDR3 residues: CASSLTGQANTEAFF. The CDR3 region has the DNA TGTGCCAGCAGTTTAACAGGTCAGGCTAACACTGAAGCTTTCTTT.

The V call is TRBV4-1, the J call TRBJ1-2; D is unresolved. Germline CDR1 MGHRA, CDR2 YSYEKL. V was shortened by 4 bases and J by 3 bases, with 15 bases between the two germline ends. The CDR3 runs 15 residues. CDR3 region: CASSPDSNKYYGYTF. Here the CDR3 DNA reads TGCGCCAGCAGCCCAGACTCAAACAAGTACTATGGCTACACCTTC.

CDR3 nucleotides: TGTGCCAGCGGGGACAGTTTCTATGGCTACACCTTC. It is translated as CASGDSFYGYTF. The chain recombines TRBV9 with TRBJ1-2, with 7 nucleotides matching TRBD1. The CDR3 sequence is 12 residues long. CDR1 and CDR2 (germline): SGDLS, YYNGEE. Trimming at V came to 7 bases and at J to 4 bases, leaving 4 bases not matched to a gene.

V is TRBV4-3 and J is TRBJ1-1; 9 bases are a match to TRBD1. The V gene's germline CDR1 is LGHNA and CDR2 YSLEER. This CDR3 has 16 amino acids. J gave up 7 bases and V 2 bases, and 11 bases lay outside the gene matches. The chain's CDR3 is CASSQQQQGARGEAFF. The DNA for the CDR3 is TGCGCCAGCAGCCAACAACAACAGGGGGCGCGGGGTGAAGCTTTCTTT.

As regards this clone: Other DNA sequences within the sample encode an identical CDR3. The chain combines TRBV28 with TRBJ2-7; 8 bases map to TRBD1. V shed 6 bases, J shed 2 bases, and the junction held 3 bases outside the gene matches. The CDR3 is 13 residues long. Germline-derived CDR1 and CDR2 are MDHEN and SYDVKM. The CDR3 reads CASRRTGPYEQYF. In DNA form, the CDR3 reads TGTGCCAGCAGGAGGACAGGGCCCTACGAGCAGTACTTC.

This clone has just one count. The chain is built from TRBV4-1 and TRBJ2-1; 13 bases align to TRBD2. The germline V gene has CDR1 MGHRA and CDR2 YSYEKL. V lost 5 bases to trimming and J lost 9 bases; unmatched junction nucleotides: 7. The CDR3 totals 15 residues. CDR3 sequence: CASSNKGLAGPEQFF. The CDR3 DNA reads as TGCGCCAGCAGCAATAAGGGACTAGCGGGGCCTGAGCAGTTCTTC.

The chain links TRBV6-1 to TRBJ2-2; D gene unclear. The V and J ends lost 7 bases and 5 bases respectively, with 5 bases between them. This CDR3 contains 11 residues. Germline CDR1 and CDR2: MNHNS and SASEGT. As DNA, the CDR3 is TGTGCCAGCACAGGAACCGGGGAGCTGTTTTTT. Translating it yields CASTGTGELFF.

This clone was found once. The chain combines TRBV5-1 with TRBJ2-2; D not certain. From germline, CDR1 is SGHRS and CDR2 YFSETQ. Trimming stripped 4 bases from V and 0 bases from J, with 10 bases between. This CDR3 contains 15 residues. CDR3 sequence: CASSPGRANTGELFF. CDR3 nucleotides: TGCGCCAGCAGCCCAGGACGTGCGAACACCGGGGAGCTGTTTTTT.